The clone carrying this T cell receptor (beta chain) was detected ten times or more. This entry is derived from a study of neurological immune-mediated disorders. TCRdb re-derived calls from the 5' RACE reads in MiXCR, one entry per CDR3 protein. The sample contains about 48,000 distinct CDR3 sequences, approximately 5.8% of which appear only once. V shed 6 bases, J shed 5 bases, and the junction held 17 bases outside the gene matches. CDR3 length equals 17 residues. The germline V gene has CDR1 SGHAT and CDR2 FQNNGV. This receptor was obtained from a woman aged 18-30 years with multiple sclerosis. This chain links TRBV11-2 with TRBJ1-1, with 8 bases fitting TRBD1. Sequenced input: CD4+ T cells from blood. CDR3 in amino acids: CASRYRTSGGRRTEAFF. CDR3 coding DNA: TGTGCCAGCAGGTACCGGACCTCAGGGGGCAGGAGGACTGAAGCTTTCTTT.